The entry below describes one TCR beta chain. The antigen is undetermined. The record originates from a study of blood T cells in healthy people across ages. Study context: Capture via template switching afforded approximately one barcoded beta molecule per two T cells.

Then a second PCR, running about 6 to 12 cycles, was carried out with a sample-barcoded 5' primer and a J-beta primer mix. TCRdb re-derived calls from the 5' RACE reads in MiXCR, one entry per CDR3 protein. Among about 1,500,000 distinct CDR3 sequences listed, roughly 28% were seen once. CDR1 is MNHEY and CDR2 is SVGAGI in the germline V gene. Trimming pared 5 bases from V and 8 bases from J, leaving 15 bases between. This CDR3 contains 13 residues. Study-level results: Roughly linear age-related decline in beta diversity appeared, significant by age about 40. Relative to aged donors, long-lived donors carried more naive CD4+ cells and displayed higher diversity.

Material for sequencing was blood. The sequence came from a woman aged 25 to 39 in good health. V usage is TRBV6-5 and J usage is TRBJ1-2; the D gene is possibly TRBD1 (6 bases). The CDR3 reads CASSETGVDGYTF. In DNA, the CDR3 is TGTGCCAGCAGTGAGACAGGCGTCGACGGCTACACCTTC.